These T cell receptor beta chains were read from a single sample in a study of cytomegalovirus exposure and HLA in healthy donors. Here immunoSEQ multiplex PCR was the method, and the copy in TCRdb shows in-frame clones only, minus some. The sample includes 60,000 to 90,000 clones, 65% to 70% of them seen just once. The specimen sequenced was PBMCs. The receptors shown here come from a man aged 40-49 years in good health and CMV-seropositive. Both conserved end residues are part of each CDR3. Fields, in order: V gene, clone size, D gene, J gene, CDR3 DNA, CDR3 protein. D genes are given only for firm matches. Size is omitted from some rows. Given values are once, few, many or a class for expanded clones.

>TRBV11-2|once|-|TRBJ1-2
TGTGCCAGCACCGGGAACGGGGTTAACTATGGCTACACCTTC
CASTGNGVNYGYTF
>TRBV30|-|-|TRBJ2-7
-
CACQGFGSGGAYEQYF
>TRBV2|-|TRBD2|TRBJ2-5
TGTGCCAGCAGTGATCTCAGGGAGGGGGAGACCCAGTACTTC
CASSDLREGETQYF
>TRBV21-1|-|-|TRBJ2-3
TGTGCCAGCAGCAAAGGGAGAACCACAGATACGCAGTATTTT
CASSKGRTTDTQYF
>TRBV19|-|-|TRBJ1-1
TGTGCCAGTAGTAATAGCCATATCAGGGGTCCCACCGAAGCTTTCTTT
CASSNSHIRGPTEAFF
>TRBV2|-|-|TRBJ2-3
TGTGCCAGCAGGGAGGGCACAGATACGCAGTATTTT
CASREGTDTQYF
>TRBV12-5|-|-|TRBJ2-1
TGTGCTAGTGGCCAATACAATGAGCAGTTCTTC
CASGQYNEQFF
>TRBV7-2|-|-|TRBJ1-1
TGTGCCAGCAGTTCCAGACAGAACACTGAAGCTTTCTTT
CASSSRQNTEAFF
>TRBV30|-|TRBD1|TRBJ2-7
TGTGCCTGGAGTGTACGGGCAGGGGGCACCTCAAGGCAGTACTTC
CAWSVRAGGTSRQYF
>TRBV7-2|-|-|TRBJ1-1
TGTGCCAGCAGCCCCGCCGGGCGAGGGTATGAAGCTTTCTTT
CASSPAGRGYEAFF
>TRBV28|-|TRBD1|TRBJ1-2
TGTGCCAGCAGTTTGGCGACAGGGGGCTTCGGCTATGGCTACACCTTC
CASSLATGGFGYGYTF
>TRBV5-1|-|TRBD2|TRBJ2-1
TGCGCCAGCAGCTTGGGGACTAGCGGGAGGCCACGTGGAAATGAGCAGTTCTTC
CASSLGTSGRPRGNEQFF
>TRBV5-1|-|TRBD1|TRBJ2-3
TGCGCCAGCAGCTTGAACCAAGACAGGGGGCCAGATACGCAGTATTTT
CASSLNQDRGPDTQYF
>TRBV29-1|-|TRBD2|TRBJ2-5
TGCAGCGTCCGCAGACTAGCGGGGTCGGGAGAGACCCAGTACTTC
CSVRRLAGSGETQYF
>TRBV7-9|-|-|TRBJ1-1
TGTGCCAGCAGCTCGTGGACAGAGCCCAACACTGAAGCTTTCTTT
CASSSWTEPNTEAFF
>TRBV30|-|-|TRBJ1-2
TGTGCCTGGAGTTCGGGGAGTGGCTACACCTTC
CAWSSGSGYTF
>TRBV6-1|few|-|TRBJ1-1
TGTGCCAGCAGTGAACTCCAGGGTCAAGTAGTGAACACTGAAGCTTTCTTT
CASSELQGQVVNTEAFF
>TRBV10-3|-|-|TRBJ1-4
TGTGCCACCACGGCAGGGTTTGAAAAACTGTTTTTT
CATTAGFEKLFF
>TRBV4-1|-|-|TRBJ2-3
TGCGCCAGCAGCCAACCCTCTTTAGATACGCAGTATTTT
CASSQPSLDTQYF
>TRBV7-2|once|TRBD2|TRBJ2-2
TGTGCCAGCAGCTTCGGCGGGGGGGGCGGATCGGCGAACACCGGGGAGCTGTTTTTT
CASSFGGGGGSANTGELFF
>TRBV27|few|-|TRBJ1-2
TGTGCCAGCAGATCATTGGAGGGAGACTTATCCCAGGAAGGCTACACCTTC
CASRSLEGDLSQEGYTF
>TRBV29-1|-|-|TRBJ2-1
TGCAGCGTTTGGACAGAACAACTGTGGGGTGAGCAGTTCTTC
CSVWTEQLWGEQFF
>TRBV7-9|-|TRBD1|TRBJ1-2
TGTGCCAGCAGCATCGGGACAGGGAGTAACTATGGCTACACCTTC
CASSIGTGSNYGYTF
>TRBV19|-|TRBD1|TRBJ1-2
TGTGCCAGTAGGCCGGGACAGGGCGATGGCTACACCTTC
CASRPGQGDGYTF
>TRBV28|-|-|TRBJ1-1
TGTGCCAGCAGTTTCCTGGAGCCGAACACTGAAGCTTTCTTT
CASSFLEPNTEAFF
>TRBV27|-|TRBD1|TRBJ2-1
TGTGCCAGCAGTCACGGGACAGACAATGAGCAGTTCTTC
CASSHGTDNEQFF
>TRBV5-6|few|-|TRBJ1-4
TGTGCCAGCAGCTCCCTGGGGGAGGGCGACAATGAAAAACTGTTTTTT
CASSSLGEGDNEKLFF
>TRBV10-3|-|TRBD1|TRBJ1-1
TGTGCCATCAGTGAGAATCAGGGGGCGAACACTGAAGCTTTCTTT
CAISENQGANTEAFF
>TRBV6-5|-|TRBD1|TRBJ2-7
TGTGCCAGCAGTTACCGAGGGACAGGGGACGAGCAGTACTTC
CASSYRGTGDEQYF
>TRBV11-2|-|-|TRBJ2-3
TGTGCCAGCAGCCCGTTTGGGGGGGCCCGGACAGATACGCAGTATTTT
CASSPFGGARTDTQYF
>TRBV6-5|-|-|TRBJ1-4
TGTGCCAGCAGTTACGAGGGTAAAGGTGAAAAACTGTTTTTT
CASSYEGKGEKLFF
>TRBV29-1|-|-|TRBJ1-3
TGCAGCGTTGAAGTCCAGGGCAGGGCTCGCGGAAACACCATATATTTT
CSVEVQGRARGNTIYF